The entry below describes one T cell receptor (beta chain). The CDR3 is 14 residues long. Germline values: CDR1 MNHEY, CDR2 SMNVEV (reference sequence). The V gene end was trimmed by 5 bases and the J gene end by 4 bases; junction bases not matched to a gene: 7. The protocol was immunoSEQ multiplex PCR, while the TCRdb copy is restricted to in-frame clones and leaves out a portion. The sample has 35,000 to 55,000 clones, roughly 65% seen once. This entry belongs to a study of control samples from healthy donors and cancer patients. This sequence was found in a male donor with melanoma. The specimen sequenced was formalin-fixed, paraffin-embedded tissue. The V call is TRBV27, the J call TRBJ1-2; 7 bases are shared with TRBD1. CDR3 amino acids: CASSPRDRTYGYTF. CDR3 coding DNA: TGTGCCAGCAGTCCCCGGGACAGAACCTATGGCTACACCTTC.